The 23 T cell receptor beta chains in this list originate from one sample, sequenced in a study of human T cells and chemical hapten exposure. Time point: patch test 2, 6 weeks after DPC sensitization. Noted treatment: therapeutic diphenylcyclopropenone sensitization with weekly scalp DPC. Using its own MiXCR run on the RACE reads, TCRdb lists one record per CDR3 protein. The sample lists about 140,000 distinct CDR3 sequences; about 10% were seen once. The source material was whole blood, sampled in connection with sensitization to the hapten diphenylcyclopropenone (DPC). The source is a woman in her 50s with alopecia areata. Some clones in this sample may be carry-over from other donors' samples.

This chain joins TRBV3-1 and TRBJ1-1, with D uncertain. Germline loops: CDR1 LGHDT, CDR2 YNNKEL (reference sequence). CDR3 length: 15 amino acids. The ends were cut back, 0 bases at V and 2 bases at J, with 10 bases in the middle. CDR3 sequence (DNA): TGTGCCAGCAGCCAAGAAAGGACGGCCAACACTGAAGCTTTCTTT. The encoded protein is CASSQERTANTEAFF.

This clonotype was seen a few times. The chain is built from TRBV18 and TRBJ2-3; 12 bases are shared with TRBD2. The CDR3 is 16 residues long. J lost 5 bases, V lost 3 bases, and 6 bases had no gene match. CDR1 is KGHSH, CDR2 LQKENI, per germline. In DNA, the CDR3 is TGTGCCAGCTCACCCAAGACTAGCGGGAGAGGAGATACGCAGTATTTT. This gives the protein CASSPKTSGRGDTQYF.

The CDR3 nucleotides read TGTGCCAGCAGTGATGGGGACAGGGCTCCCTATGGCTACACCTTC. It codes for CASSDGDRAPYGYTF. V is TRBV25-1 and J is TRBJ1-2; 9 bases align to TRBD1. There are 15 residues in the CDR3. Germline CDR1 is MGHDK and CDR2 is SYGVNS. V shed 3 bases and J 4 bases; nucleotides not matched to a gene: 6.

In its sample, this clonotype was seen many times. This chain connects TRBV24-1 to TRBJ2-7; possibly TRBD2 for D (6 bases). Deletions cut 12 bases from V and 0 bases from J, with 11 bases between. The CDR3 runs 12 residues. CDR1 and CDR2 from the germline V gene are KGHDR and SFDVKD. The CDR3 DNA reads TGTGCCCCCGGAGGGCCCTCCTACGAGCAGTACTTC. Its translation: CAPGGPSYEQYF.

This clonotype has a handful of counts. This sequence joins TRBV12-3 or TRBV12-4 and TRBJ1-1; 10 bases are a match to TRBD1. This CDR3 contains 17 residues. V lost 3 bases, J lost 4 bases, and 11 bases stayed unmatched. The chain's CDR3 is CASSFLGDRGRGTEAFF. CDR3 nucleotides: TGTGCCAGCAGTTTTCTGGGGGACAGGGGTAGGGGCACTGAAGCTTTCTTT.

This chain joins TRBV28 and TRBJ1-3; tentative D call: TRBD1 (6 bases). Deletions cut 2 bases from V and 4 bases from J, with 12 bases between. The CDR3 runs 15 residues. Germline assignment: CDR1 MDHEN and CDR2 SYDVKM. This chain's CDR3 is CASSLEGGRGNTIYF. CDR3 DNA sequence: TGTGCCAGCAGTTTAGAGGGGGGCAGAGGAAACACCATATATTTT.

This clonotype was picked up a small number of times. CDR3 sequence (DNA): TGTGCCAGCAGTGAATATGGGGGGGTCGGAGAGACCCAGTACTTC. It encodes CASSEYGGVGETQYF. This chain uses TRBV25-1 with TRBJ2-5; 7 bases line up with TRBD2. The CDR3 has 15 amino acids. Looked up from germline, CDR1 is MGHDK and CDR2 is SYGVNS. Trimming removed 0 bases from V and 4 bases from J; junction bases left unmatched: 5.

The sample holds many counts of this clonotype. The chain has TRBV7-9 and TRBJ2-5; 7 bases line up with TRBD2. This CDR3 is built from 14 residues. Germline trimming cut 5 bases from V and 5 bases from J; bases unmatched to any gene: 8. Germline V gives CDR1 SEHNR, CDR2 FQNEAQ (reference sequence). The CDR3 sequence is CASSPRTSLETQYF. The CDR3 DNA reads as TGTGCCAGCAGCCCGAGGACTAGTTTGGAGACCCAGTACTTC.

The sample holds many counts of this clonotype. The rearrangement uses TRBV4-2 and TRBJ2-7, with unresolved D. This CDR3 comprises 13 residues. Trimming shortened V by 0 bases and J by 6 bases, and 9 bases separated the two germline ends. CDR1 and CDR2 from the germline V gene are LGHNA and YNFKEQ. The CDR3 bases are TGTGCCAGCAGCCAAGATTTACGGGCCGAGCAGTACTTC. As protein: CASSQDLRAEQYF.

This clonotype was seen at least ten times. CDR3 loop: CASTTKPGQGTDTQYF. CDR3 nucleotide sequence: TGTGCCAGTACCACGAAGCCGGGACAGGGGACAGATACGCAGTATTTT. This rearrangement joins TRBV19 to TRBJ2-3; TRBD1 aligns across 10 bases. Looked up from germline, CDR1 is LNHDA and CDR2 is SQIVND (reference sequence). This CDR3 comprises 16 residues. The J segment lost 3 bases and the V segment lost 7 bases, leaving 10 bases of the junction unmatched.

DNA of the CDR3: TGCAGCGTTGAGTTGGTAGGGGGGAATGAAAAACTGTTTTTT. Amino acid sequence: CSVELVGGNEKLFF. The chain couples TRBV29-1 to TRBJ1-4; the D gene is possibly TRBD1 (6 bases). Germline V lookup: CDR1 SQVTM, CDR2 ANQGSEA. Trimming shortened V by 3 bases and J by 5 bases, and 13 bases separated the two germline ends. This CDR3 is built from 14 residues.

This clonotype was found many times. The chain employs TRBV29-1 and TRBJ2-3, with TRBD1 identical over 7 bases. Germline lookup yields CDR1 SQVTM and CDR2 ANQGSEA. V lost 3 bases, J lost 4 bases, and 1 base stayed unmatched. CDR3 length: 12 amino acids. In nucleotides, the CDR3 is TGCAGCGTTGACAGGGGGTCAGATACGCAGTATTTT. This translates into CSVDRGSDTQYF.

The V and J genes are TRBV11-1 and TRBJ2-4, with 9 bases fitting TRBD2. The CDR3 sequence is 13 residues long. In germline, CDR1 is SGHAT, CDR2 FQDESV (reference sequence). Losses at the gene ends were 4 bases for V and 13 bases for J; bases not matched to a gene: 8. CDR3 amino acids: CASSSAGGRVQYF. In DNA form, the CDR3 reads TGTGCCAGCAGCTCAGCGGGCGGGAGGGTCCAGTACTTC.

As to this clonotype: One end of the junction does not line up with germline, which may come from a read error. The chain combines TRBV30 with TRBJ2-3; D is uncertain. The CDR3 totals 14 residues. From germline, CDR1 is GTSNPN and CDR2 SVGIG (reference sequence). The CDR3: CAWVPSYSTNTQYF. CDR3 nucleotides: TGTGCCTGGGTACCCTCTTATAGCACAAATACGCAGTATTTT. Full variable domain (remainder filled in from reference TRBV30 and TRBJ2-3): SQTIHQWPATLVQPVGSPLSLECTVEGTSNPNLYWYRQAAGRGLQLLFYSVGIGQISSEVPQNLSASRPQDRQFILSSKKLLLSDSGFYLCAWVPSYSTNTQYFGPGTRLTVL.

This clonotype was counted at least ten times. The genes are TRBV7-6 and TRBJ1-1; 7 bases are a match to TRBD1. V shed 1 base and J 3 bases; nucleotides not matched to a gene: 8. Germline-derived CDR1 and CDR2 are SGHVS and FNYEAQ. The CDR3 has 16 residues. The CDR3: CASSLGSSGGYTEAFF. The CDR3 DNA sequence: TGTGCCAGCAGCTTAGGGAGCTCAGGGGGTTACACTGAAGCTTTCTTT.

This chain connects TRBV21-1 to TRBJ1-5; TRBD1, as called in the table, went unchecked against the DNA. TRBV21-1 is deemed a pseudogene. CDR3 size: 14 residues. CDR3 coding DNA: TGTGCCAGCACCTCGTGGGGGGGCATGGAGCCCCAGCATTTT. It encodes CASTSWGGMEPQHF.

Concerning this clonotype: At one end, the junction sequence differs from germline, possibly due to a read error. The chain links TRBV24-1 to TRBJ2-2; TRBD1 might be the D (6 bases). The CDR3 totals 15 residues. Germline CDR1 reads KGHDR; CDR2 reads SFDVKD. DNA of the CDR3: TGTACCACCAGTGACCCGGCGACAGGTGCCGGGGAGCTGTTTTTT. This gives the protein CTTSDPATGAGELFF.

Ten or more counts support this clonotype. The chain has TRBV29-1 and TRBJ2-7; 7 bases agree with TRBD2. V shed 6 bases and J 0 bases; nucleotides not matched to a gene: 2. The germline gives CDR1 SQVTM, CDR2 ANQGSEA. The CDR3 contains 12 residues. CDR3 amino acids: CSVSGGSYEQYF. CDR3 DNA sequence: TGCAGCGTCTCGGGGGGCTCCTACGAGCAGTACTTC.

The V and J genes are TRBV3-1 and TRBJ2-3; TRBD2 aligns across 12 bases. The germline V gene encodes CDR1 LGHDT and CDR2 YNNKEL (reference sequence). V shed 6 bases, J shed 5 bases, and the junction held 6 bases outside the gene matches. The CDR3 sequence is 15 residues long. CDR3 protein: CASRTSGSTVDTQYF. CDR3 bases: TGTGCCAGCAGGACTAGCGGGAGTACGGTAGATACGCAGTATTTT.

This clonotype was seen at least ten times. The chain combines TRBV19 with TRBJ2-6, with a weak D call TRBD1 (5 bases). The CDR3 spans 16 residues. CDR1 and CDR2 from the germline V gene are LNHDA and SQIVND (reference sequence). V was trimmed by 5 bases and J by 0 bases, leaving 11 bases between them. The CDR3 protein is CASSVSGFSGANVLTF. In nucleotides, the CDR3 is TGTGCCAGTAGTGTTTCAGGGTTCTCTGGGGCCAACGTCCTGACTTTC.

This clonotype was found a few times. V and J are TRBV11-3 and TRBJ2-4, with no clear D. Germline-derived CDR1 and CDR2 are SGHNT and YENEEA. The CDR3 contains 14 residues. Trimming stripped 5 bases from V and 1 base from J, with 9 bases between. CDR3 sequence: CASSPPPAKNIQYF. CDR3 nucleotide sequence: TGTGCCAGCAGCCCCCCCCCGGCCAAAAACATTCAGTACTTC.

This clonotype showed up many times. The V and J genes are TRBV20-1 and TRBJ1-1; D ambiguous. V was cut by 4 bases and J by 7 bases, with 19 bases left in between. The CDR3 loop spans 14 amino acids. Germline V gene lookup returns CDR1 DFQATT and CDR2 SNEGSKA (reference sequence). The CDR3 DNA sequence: TGCAGTGCTACATTAATTATGCAGTCGGGTGAAGCTTTCTTT. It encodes CSATLIMQSGEAFF.

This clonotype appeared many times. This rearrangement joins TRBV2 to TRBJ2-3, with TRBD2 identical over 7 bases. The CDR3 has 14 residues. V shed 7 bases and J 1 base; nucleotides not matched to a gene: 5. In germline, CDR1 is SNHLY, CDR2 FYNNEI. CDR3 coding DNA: TGTGCCAGCACAGTGGCGGGGGGCACAGATACGCAGTATTTT. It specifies CASTVAGGTDTQYF.